The TCR beta chain described here comes from a study of control samples from healthy donors and cancer patients. The CDR3 runs to 15 residues. Per germline, CDR1 SGHAT and CDR2 FQNNGV. V was cut by 1 base and J by 4 bases, with 10 bases left in between. Data came from immunoSEQ multiplex PCR; TCRdb stores just in-frame clones and leaves some out. The table records 130,000 or so clones, nearly 90% of them present only once. The chain employs TRBV11-2 and TRBJ2-2; D perhaps matches TRBD1 (6 bases). The sequence derives from a man between 50 and 59 years old with head and neck cancer. The material sequenced was PBMCs. The CDR3, as DNA: TGTGCCAGCAGCTTAGGGACAGTACCCACCGGGGAGCTGTTTTTT. Residues: CASSLGTVPTGELFF. Supplemented by reference TRBV11-2 and TRBJ2-2, the full variable domain reads EAGVAQSPRYKIIEKRQSVAFWCNPISGHATLYWYQQILGQGPKLLIQFQNNGVVDDSQLPKDRFSAERLKGVDSTLKIQPAKLEDSAVYLCASSLGTVPTGELFFGEGSRLTVL.